This T cell receptor beta chain was found in a study of T cell changes during pregnancy in multiple sclerosis. J gave up 4 bases and V 5 bases, and 11 bases lay outside the gene matches. The CDR3 runs 16 residues. The germline V gene encodes CDR1 SGHVS and CDR2 FQNEAQ. Assay used: immunoSEQ multiplex PCR; TCRdb lists only in-frame clones, some missing. Among about 46,000 clones listed, 75% to 95% were seen once. This receptor was taken from a female donor with multiple sclerosis, enrolled in a pregnancy study. This material consisted of CD8+ T cells from peripheral blood mononuclear cells, taken in the second trimester of pregnancy. J is TRBJ2-1 and V is TRBV7-8, with 7 bases aligning to TRBD1. CDR3 nucleotide sequence: TGTGCCAGCAGCATCGCCCGGGACAGAATATACAATGAGCAGTTCTTC. Its protein product is CASSIARDRIYNEQFF.